This is a list of T cell receptor beta chains from one sample in a study of cytomegalovirus exposure and HLA in healthy donors. Only in-frame clones appear in the TCRdb table, and some are missing; sequencing was by immunoSEQ multiplex PCR. The sample gives fewer than 150,000 clones, around 73% of which show up once; 6.5% to 9% is in the top ten. Material for sequencing was PBMCs. Receptor source: a woman between 40 and 50 years old in good health and CMV-seropositive. Each CDR3 is given with its conserved first and last residue. Fields, in order: D gene, J gene, V gene, clone size, CDR3 protein, CDR3 DNA. The D gene is left open where the match is weak. Clone size is not always given. Where it is, it says once, few, many or a class for expanded clones.

>NA|TRBJ1-6|TRBV6-1|NA
CASSERNRVSPLHF
TGTGCCAGCAGTGAACGGAACAGGGTTTCACCCCTCCACTTT
>TRBD1|TRBJ1-5|TRBV9|once
CASSVGTGGGKEQPQHF
TGTGCCAGCAGCGTTGGGACAGGGGGCGGGAAAGAGCAGCCCCAGCATTTT
>TRBD1|TRBJ1-1|TRBV4-3|few
CASSQYRGATEAFF
TGCGCCAGCAGCCAATACAGGGGGGCCACTGAAGCTTTCTTT
>NA|TRBJ2-3|TRBV5-1|NA
CASSLEGPTFSTDTQYF
TGCGCCAGCAGCTTGGAGGGGCCGACCTTCAGCACAGATACGCAGTATTTT
>TRBD1|TRBJ2-3|TRBV7-2|NA
CASSGDRGTDTQYF
TGTGCCAGCAGTGGGGACAGGGGCACAGATACGCAGTATTTT
>NA|TRBJ1-2|TRBV5-4|NA
CASSLDSGNRGYTF
TGTGCCAGCAGCTTGGACTCTGGTAATCGGGGCTACACCTTC
>NA|TRBJ1-1|TRBV7-2|NA
CASSSSMRTEAFF
TGTGCCAGCAGCTCAAGTATGCGCACTGAAGCTTTCTTT
>NA|TRBJ1-1|TRBV7-9|NA
CASSLVQGSEAFF
TGTGCCAGCAGCTTGGTGCAGGGAAGTGAAGCTTTCTTT
>NA|TRBJ2-1|TRBV29-1|NA
CSVRGPGEQFF
TGCAGCGTTAGAGGGCCCGGGGAGCAGTTCTTC
>NA|TRBJ2-2|TRBV7-6|once
CASSQLAGGGTGELFF
TGTGCCAGCAGCCAGTTGGCTGGGGGAGGCACCGGGGAGCTGTTTTTT
>TRBD1|TRBJ1-4|TRBV18|NA
CASSPGTGVNEKLFF
TGTGCCAGCTCCCCAGGGACAGGGGTTAATGAAAAACTGTTTTTT
>NA|TRBJ2-7|TRBV6-5|NA
CASSYGASSSYEQYF
TGTGCCAGCAGTTACGGAGCCAGTTCCTCCTACGAGCAGTACTTC
>NA|TRBJ1-6|TRBV7-3|NA
CASSLGAGNSPLHF
TGTGCCAGCAGCTTAGGCGCAGGGAATTCACCCCTCCACTTT
>TRBD1|TRBJ1-2|TRBV5-1|NA
CASSTGQVLWGYTF
TGCGCCAGCAGCACGGGACAGGTTTTGTGGGGCTACACCTTC
>TRBD1|TRBJ1-1|TRBV10-3|once
CAISETGGNTEAFF
TGTGCCATCAGTGAGACAGGGGGAAACACTGAAGCTTTCTTT
>TRBD1|TRBJ1-2|TRBV6-6|NA
CASSEPGQGAPGYTF
TGTGCCAGCAGCGAGCCGGGACAGGGGGCGCCCGGCTACACCTTC
>TRBD1|TRBJ1-4|TRBV6-1|few
CASSEYRTGMNEKLFF
TGTGCCAGCAGTGAATATCGGACAGGGATGAATGAAAAACTGTTTTTT